A single sample is the source of the 32 T cell receptor beta chains below, sequenced in a study of T cells after yellow fever vaccination. TCRdb independently ran MiXCR on the 5' RACE reads; one entry per CDR3 protein. This table has about 120,000 distinct CDR3 sequences, 8.4% appearing once. The sample here was CD8+ T cells sorted from PBMCs, taken 45 days after the yellow fever booster vaccination. These receptors all stem from a man aged 25-40 years who received the YFV17D yellow fever vaccine.

In this sample, this clonotype turned up many times. For the CDR3, the DNA is TGCGCCAGCAGCCAAGACTGGGGACAGGCGACCTACAATGAGCAGTTCTTC. It codes for CASSQDWGQATYNEQFF. J is TRBJ2-1 and V is TRBV4-3; 8 bases are shared with TRBD1. Germline V CDR1 and CDR2: LGHNA, YSLEER. The CDR3 consists of 17 residues. V lost 0 bases and J lost 2; bases outside the gene matches: 6.

This clonotype was detected ten times or more. The gene calls are TRBV27 and TRBJ2-7, with D tentatively TRBD2 (5 bases). The CDR3 length is 15 residues. The V gene's germline CDR1 is MNHEY and CDR2 SMNVEV (reference sequence). The V end lost 5 bases, the J end lost 3 bases, and 17 bases lay between the germline ends. The CDR3 coding sequence is TGTGCCAGCAGTAGATGGACTCAAGGGAGCTACGAGCAGTACTTC. This gives the protein CASSRWTQGSYEQYF.

This clonotype was seen a handful of times. The chain is built from TRBV6-5 and TRBJ2-7; perhaps TRBD1 as D (5 bases). The CDR3 length is 15 residues. The V and J ends lost 0 bases and 2 bases respectively, with 11 bases between them. Germline CDR1 is MNHEY and CDR2 is SVGAGI. CDR3 sequence reads: CASSYSQGITYEQYF. The CDR3 bases are TGTGCCAGCAGTTACTCCCAGGGTATAACCTACGAGCAGTACTTC.

This clonotype was seen a handful of times. V and J are TRBV29-1 and TRBJ2-1; 7 bases match TRBD2. CDR3 size: 13 residues. V trimming: 4 bases; J trimming: 6 bases; junction bases outside the gene matches: 6. CDR1 is SQVTM, CDR2 ANQGSEA, per germline. The CDR3 region is CSVALGGVNEQFF. For the CDR3, the DNA is TGCAGCGTTGCCCTTGGGGGGGTCAATGAGCAGTTCTTC.

This clonotype was counted ten times or more. This chain uses TRBV10-3 with TRBJ2-3; D call uncertain. The V and J ends lost 3 bases and 0 bases respectively, with 10 bases between them. The CDR3 consists of 15 residues. The germline V gene has CDR1 ENHRY and CDR2 SYGVKD. In DNA, the CDR3 is TGTGCCATCAGTGATCCACCCGCTAGCACAGATACGCAGTATTTT. Translating gives CAISDPPASTDTQYF.

This clonotype occurred many times. The CDR3 DNA follows: TGTGCCAGCAGTGAATCGGGGACGGGTACAGATACGCAGTATTTT. Amino acid sequence: CASSESGTGTDTQYF. The genes are TRBV2 and TRBJ2-3, with D tentatively TRBD1 or TRBD2 (5 bases each). CDR1 and CDR2 (germline): SNHLY, FYNNEI. V shed 2 bases and J shed 3 bases, with 12 bases lying between them. The CDR3 spans 15 residues.

This clonotype has at least ten counts. V usage is TRBV5-1 and J usage is TRBJ2-3, with 12 positions matching TRBD2. The germline V gene has CDR1 SGHRS and CDR2 YFSETQ. V was clipped by 0 bases and J by 2 bases; unmatched bases: 16. The CDR3 is 21 amino acids. CDR3: CASSLGGMTSGSTSNTDTQYF. In nucleotides, the CDR3 is TGCGCCAGCAGCTTGGGGGGCATGACTAGCGGGAGTACTTCTAACACAGATACGCAGTATTTT. Drawing the rest from reference TRBV5-1 and TRBJ2-3, the complete variable domain is KAGVTQTPRYLIKTRGQQVTLSCSPISGHRSVSWYQQTPGQGLQFLFEYFSETQRNKGNFPGRFSGRQFSNSRSEMNVSTLELGDSALYLCASSLGGMTSGSTSNTDTQYFGPGTRLTVL.

This clonotype was observed many times. The gene calls are TRBV6-1 and TRBJ2-7; 7 bases align to TRBD2. This CDR3 has 15 residues. The trim removed 2 bases at V and 5 bases at J, leaving 9 bases unmatched. CDR1 is MNHNS and CDR2 is SASEGT in the germline V gene. As DNA, the CDR3 is TGTGCCAGCAGTGAATCGGGACTAACACGGGACGAGCAGTACTTC. This gives the protein CASSESGLTRDEQYF.

There are a few counts of this clonotype. This chain connects TRBV11-2 to TRBJ2-1, with TRBD1 as a possible D gene (5 bases). Germline V CDR1 and CDR2: SGHAT, FQNNGV. The CDR3 extends over 13 amino acids. V lost 4 bases and J lost 7, with 11 bases in between. As DNA, the CDR3 is TGTGCCAGCAGCTGGACATCCGGGAATGAGCAGTTCTTC. This sequence encodes CASSWTSGNEQFF. The variable domain in full, completed from reference TRBV11-2 and TRBJ2-1, reads EAGVAQSPRYKIIEKRQSVAFWCNPISGHATLYWYQQILGQGPKLLIQFQNNGVVDDSQLPKDRFSAERLKGVDSTLKIQPAKLEDSAVYLCASSWTSGNEQFFGPGTRLTVL.

This clonotype was observed a few times. The rearrangement links TRBV28 to TRBJ2-3; 8 nucleotides match TRBD2. CDR1 is MDHEN and CDR2 is SYDVKM in the germline V gene. This CDR3 is built from 17 residues. The ends lost 1 base at V and 0 bases at J; junction bases unmatched: 6. CDR3 in amino acids: CASSLLELAGSTDTQYF. CDR3 DNA sequence: TGTGCCAGCAGTTTATTGGAGCTAGCGGGTAGCACAGATACGCAGTATTTT.

This clonotype was found a few times. This chain uses TRBV5-1 with TRBJ2-3; 10 bases fit TRBD2. CDR1 is SGHRS, CDR2 YFSETQ, per germline. Losses at the gene ends were 0 bases for V and 4 bases for J; bases not matched to a gene: 8. CDR3 length equals 17 residues. The CDR3 spells CASSLATSGNLADTQYF. Written as DNA, the CDR3 is TGCGCCAGCAGCTTGGCAACTAGCGGGAATCTAGCAGATACGCAGTATTTT.

Ten or more counts support this clonotype. The V gene is TRBV7-2, the J gene TRBJ2-3, with 8 bases identical to TRBD2. The CDR3 is 21 amino acids. In germline, CDR1 is SGHTA, CDR2 FQGNSA. Unmatched junction bases numbered 25, after V lost 5 bases and J lost 3 bases. The CDR3 nucleotides read TGTGCCAGCAGCGTCTACCCACTTATAATAAAGCGGGAGAGGGTAACAGATACGCAGTATTTT. It specifies CASSVYPLIIKRERVTDTQYF.

This clonotype was observed many times. The gene calls are TRBV20-1 and TRBJ2-7; D call uncertain. V was shortened by 1 base and J by 4 bases, with 17 bases between the two germline ends. Germline CDR1 reads DFQATT; CDR2 reads SNEGSKA (reference sequence). The CDR3 is 15 amino acids. CDR3 residues: CSARGVTVFPYEQYF. The CDR3, as DNA: TGCAGTGCTAGAGGAGTTACTGTATTTCCTTACGAGCAGTACTTC.

This clonotype was seen many times. The chain employs TRBV4-3 and TRBJ2-1, with D perhaps being TRBD1 or TRBD2 (5 bases each). The germline V gene encodes CDR1 LGHNA and CDR2 YSLEER. V lost 0 bases and J lost 7, with 13 bases in between. CDR3 size: 15 residues. The CDR3 loop reads CASSQDDGGVNEQFF. The CDR3 DNA reads TGCGCCAGCAGCCAAGACGATGGGGGTGTTAATGAGCAGTTCTTC.

This clonotype was counted ten times or more. The rearrangement uses TRBV10-2 and TRBJ2-7, with a tentative D call TRBD1 (7 bases). V lost 2 bases and J 5 bases, leaving 13 bases between the germline ends. The CDR3 length is 14 residues. Germline-derived CDR1 and CDR2 are WSHSY and SAAADI. The CDR3 DNA follows: TGCGCCAGCAGTGAGGACAGGGAGGTAGACGAGCAGTACTTC. The encoded protein is CASSEDREVDEQYF.

This clonotype was observed at least ten times. The gene calls are TRBV7-9 and TRBJ2-3, with a weak D call TRBD1 (6 bases). Germline values: CDR1 SEHNR, CDR2 FQNEAQ (reference sequence). The V and J ends lost 8 bases and 2 bases respectively, with 8 bases between them. CDR3 length equals 12 residues. Here the CDR3 DNA reads TGTGCCAGCGGACAGCTCACAGATACGCAGTATTTT. It specifies CASGQLTDTQYF.

Many counts were recorded for this clonotype. The chain has TRBV7-9 and TRBJ2-2; the D gene is possibly TRBD2 (6 bases). The CDR3 has 16 residues. Trimming removed 5 bases from V and 1 base from J, with 14 bases in between. Germline V CDR1 and CDR2: SEHNR, FQNEAQ (reference sequence). This chain's CDR3 is CASSALEGENTGELFF. The CDR3, as DNA: TGTGCCAGCAGCGCGTTGGAGGGAGAGAACACCGGGGAGCTGTTTTTT. Together with reference TRBV7-9 and TRBJ2-2, the CDR3 gives the full variable domain: DTGVSQNPRHKITKRGQNVTFRCDPISEHNRLYWYRQTLGQGPEFLTYFQNEAQLEKSRLLSDRFSAERPKGSFSTLEIQRTEQGDSAMYLCASSALEGENTGELFFGEGSRLTVL.

V and J are TRBV28 and TRBJ2-1, with D perhaps TRBD2 (5 bases). CDR1 and CDR2 from the germline V gene are MDHEN and SYDVKM. The CDR3 runs 16 residues. V lost 5 bases and J 0 bases, leaving 14 bases between the germline ends. The CDR3 loop is CASSRADWSSYNEQFF. The CDR3 DNA sequence: TGTGCCAGCAGTAGGGCGGACTGGAGCTCCTACAATGAGCAGTTCTTC. Complete variable domain (other parts from reference TRBV28 and TRBJ2-1): DVKVTQSSRYLVKRTGEKVFLECVQDMDHENMFWYRQDPGLGLRLIYFSYDVKMKEKGDIPEGYSVSREKKERFSLILESASTNQTSMYLCASSRADWSSYNEQFFGPGTRLTVL.

This clonotype was observed many times. The chain is built from TRBV3-1 and TRBJ2-2, with 10 bases matching TRBD1. Germline V gene lookup returns CDR1 LGHDT and CDR2 YNNKEL (reference sequence). V shed 3 bases and J 7 bases; nucleotides not matched to a gene: 2. The CDR3 is made up of 14 amino acids. The CDR3 bases are TGTGCCAGCAGCCAGACAGGGGGCGGCGGGGAGCTGTTTTTT. Translating it yields CASSQTGGGGELFF. The variable domain in full, completed from reference TRBV3-1 and TRBJ2-2, reads DTAVSQTPKYLVTQMGNDKSIKCEQNLGHDTMYWYKQDSKKFLKIMFSYNNKELIINETVPNRFSPKSPDKAHLNLHINSLELGDSAVYFCASSQTGGGGELFFGEGSRLTVL.

In this sample, this clonotype turned up many times. The chain employs TRBV27 and TRBJ1-5; maybe TRBD1 (6 bases). Looked up from germline, CDR1 is MNHEY and CDR2 is SMNVEV (reference sequence). V was pared by 4 bases and J by 0 bases, with 16 bases between. The CDR3 has 17 amino acids. In DNA, the CDR3 is TGTGCCAGCAGTTCCGCGGCAGGGGTTAATAGCAATCAGCCCCAGCATTTT. Translating gives CASSSAAGVNSNQPQHF.

This clonotype came up many times. The CDR3 DNA follows: TGTGCCAGCAGCCAAGATAGCGGCAATGAGCAGTTCTTC. Translated, it gives CASSQDSGNEQFF. The gene calls are TRBV4-2 and TRBJ2-1, with D maybe TRBD2 (6 bases). Germline V gene lookup returns CDR1 LGHNA and CDR2 YNFKEQ. This CDR3 has 13 residues. V shed 0 bases and J shed 6 bases, with 6 bases lying between them.

This clonotype was counted ten times or more. The rearrangement joins TRBV30 to TRBJ1-1; no clear D gene. The CDR3 is 14 amino acids. Germline V gives CDR1 GTSNPN, CDR2 SVGIG (reference sequence). V shed 4 bases and J shed 0 bases, with 12 bases lying between them. The CDR3 DNA follows: TGTGCCTGGACCACGGGATCTTTGAACACTGAAGCTTTCTTT. It encodes CAWTTGSLNTEAFF.

V is TRBV28 and J is TRBJ2-6; 7 bases map to TRBD1. Germline lookup yields CDR1 MDHEN and CDR2 SYDVKM. The V gene end was trimmed by 8 bases and the J gene end by 2 bases; junction bases not matched to a gene: 3. The CDR3 runs 14 residues. CDR3 DNA sequence: TGTGCCAGCGAGACAGGGACTGGGGCCAACGTCCTGACTTTC. Protein product: CASETGTGANVLTF.

About this clonotype: A read error may explain this, as a much larger clone is one base away. DNA of the CDR3: TGTGTCAGCAGCTTAGGGGTGGGCGCATTCGACGAGCAGTACTTC. Translated: CVSSLGVGAFDEQYF. The J gene is TRBJ2-7, the V gene TRBV7-3; tentatively, D is TRBD1 (5 bases). The CDR3 covers 15 residues. Germline V gene sequence: CDR1 SGHTA, CDR2 FQGTGA. The full variable domain, with the rest looked up from reference TRBV7-3 and TRBJ2-7, is GAGVSQTPSNKVTEKGKYVELRCDPISGHTALYWYRQSLGQGPEFLIYFQGTGAADDSGLPNDRFFAVRPEGSVSTLKIQRTERGDSAVYLCVSSLGVGAFDEQYFGPGTRLTVT.

This clonotype was picked up a small number of times. This chain connects TRBV3-1 to TRBJ2-7; maybe TRBD1 (6 bases). From germline, CDR1 is LGHDT and CDR2 YNNKEL (reference sequence). Trimming stripped 1 base from V and 3 bases from J, with 13 bases between. The CDR3 runs to 15 residues. CDR3: CASSQAGHSIYEQYF. The CDR3 DNA sequence: TGTGCCAGCAGCCAAGCGGGACATAGTATCTACGAGCAGTACTTC.

The rearrangement uses TRBV29-1 and TRBJ1-1, with D maybe TRBD1 (5 bases). The CDR3 covers 14 residues. Per germline, CDR1 SQVTM and CDR2 ANQGSEA. Trimming removed 4 bases at V and 8 bases at J, with 20 bases between. The CDR3 sequence is CSVVGAASLKEAFF. The DNA of the CDR3 is TGCAGCGTTGTTGGGGCAGCCTCCTTAAAAGAAGCTTTCTTT.

This clonotype was detected a few times. J is TRBJ2-1 and V is TRBV4-3; 10 nucleotides line up with TRBD2. The CDR3 consists of 16 residues. The germline CDR1 and CDR2 sequences are LGHNA and YSLEER. Trimming at V came to 0 bases and at J to 3 bases, leaving 2 bases not matched to a gene. The CDR3: CASSQDSSGSYNEQFF. CDR3 DNA sequence: TGCGCCAGCAGCCAAGACTCTAGCGGGAGCTACAATGAGCAGTTCTTC.

This clonotype occurred many times. The chain joins TRBV5-1 to TRBJ2-1; 16 bases are shared with TRBD2. Germline CDR1 is SGHRS and CDR2 is YFSETQ. After removal of 6 bases from V and 9 bases from J, the junction contained 3 bases not matched to a gene. The CDR3 sequence is 14 residues long. As DNA, the CDR3 is TGCGCCAGCAAAGGGACTAGCGGGAGGGGTGAGCAGTTCTTC. It encodes CASKGTSGRGEQFF.

A few counts support this clonotype. The rearrangement joins TRBV11-3 to TRBJ2-2; 8 bases agree with TRBD1. The V segment lost 7 bases and the J segment 4 bases; nucleotides outside the gene matches: 5. The CDR3 spans 14 residues. CDR1 and CDR2 (germline): SGHNT, YENEEA. CDR3 sequence (DNA): TGTGCCAGCACCCACCAGGGGGCCACCGGGGAGCTGTTTTTT. This encodes CASTHQGATGELFF.

This clonotype occurred many times. This sequence joins TRBV29-1 and TRBJ2-1, with 7 bases identical to TRBD2. In germline, CDR1 is SQVTM, CDR2 ANQGSEA. The CDR3 totals 16 residues. J was trimmed by 5 bases and V by 6 bases; bases with no gene match: 16. CDR3 coding DNA: TGCAGCGTACGGCCCACGGCGGGGGAGCCGCACAATGAGCAGTTCTTC. This sequence encodes CSVRPTAGEPHNEQFF.

The V gene is TRBV20-1, the J gene TRBJ1-2; unclear D gene. Germline V gene lookup returns CDR1 DFQATT and CDR2 SNEGSKA (reference sequence). CDR3 length: 16 amino acids. Deletions cut 0 bases from V and 0 bases from J, with 14 bases between. The CDR3 nucleotides read TGCAGTGCTAGAGATTTTAGTGGCAGTCCTAACTATGGCTACACCTTC. Amino acid sequence: CSARDFSGSPNYGYTF.

This clonotype was seen many times. The V call is TRBV7-6, the J call TRBJ2-7; TRBD2 aligns across 9 bases. The CDR3 runs to 13 residues. V shed 4 bases and J 5 bases; nucleotides not matched to a gene: 3. The germline V gene has CDR1 SGHVS and CDR2 FNYEAQ. The CDR3 region has the DNA TGTGCCAGCAGCTCCGCGGGAGGGGACGAGCAGTACTTC. It specifies CASSSAGGDEQYF. The entire variable domain, with the rest obtained from reference TRBV7-6 and TRBJ2-7, is as follows: GAGVSQSPRYKVTKRGQDVALRCDPISGHVSLYWYRQALGQGPEFLTYFNYEAQQDKSGLPNDRFSAERPEGSISTLTIQRTEQRDSAMYRCASSSAGGDEQYFGPGTRLTVT.